Reported below is one TCR beta chain. Antigen: not known. The CDR3 totals 15 residues. Germline CDR1 reads SGHTA; CDR2 reads FQGNSA. Deletions cut 4 bases from V and 4 bases from J, with 15 bases between. This sample was included in a study of OX40 agonist ivuxolimab in advanced cancers. Points from the study as a whole: In CD8+ T cells, expanded clones were on average more numerous than in CD4+. Among the lowest peripheral clonal expansion occurred in 0.1-3.0 mg/kg partial responders.

It was autoimmune disease history or systemic immunosuppression that excluded patients. Peripheral blood came from all dose cohorts at three timepoints. Method: immunoSEQ multiplex PCR; TCRdb's copy keeps in-frame clones and lacks some. The sample comprises some 19,000 clones, around nine tenths of which are singletons, and 40% to 55% rests with the top ten. The sample here was CD4+ or CD8+ T cells sorted from blood, taken in a trial of the OX40 agonist ivuxolimab. The source of this sequence is an adult with an advanced solid tumor such as melanoma, head and neck, liver or kidney cancer. The chain couples TRBV7-2 to TRBJ2-3; D may be TRBD2 (6 bases). CDR3 residues: CASSYGTPLPDTQYF. CDR3 sequence (DNA): TGTGCCAGCAGCTACGGGACTCCTCTACCAGATACGCAGTATTTT.